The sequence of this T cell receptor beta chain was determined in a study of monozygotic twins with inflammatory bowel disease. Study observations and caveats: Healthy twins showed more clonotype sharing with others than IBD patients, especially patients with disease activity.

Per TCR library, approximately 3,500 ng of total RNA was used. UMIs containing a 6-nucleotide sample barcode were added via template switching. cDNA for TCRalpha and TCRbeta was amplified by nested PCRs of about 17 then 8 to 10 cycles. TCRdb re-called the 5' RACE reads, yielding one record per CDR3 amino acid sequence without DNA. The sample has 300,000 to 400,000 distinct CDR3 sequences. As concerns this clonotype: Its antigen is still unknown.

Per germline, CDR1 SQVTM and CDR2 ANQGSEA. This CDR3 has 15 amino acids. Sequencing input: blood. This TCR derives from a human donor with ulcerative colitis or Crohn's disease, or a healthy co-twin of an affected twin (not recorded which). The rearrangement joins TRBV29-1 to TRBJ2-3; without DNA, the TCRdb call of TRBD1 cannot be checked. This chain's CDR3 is CSVESGAAGTDTQYF.